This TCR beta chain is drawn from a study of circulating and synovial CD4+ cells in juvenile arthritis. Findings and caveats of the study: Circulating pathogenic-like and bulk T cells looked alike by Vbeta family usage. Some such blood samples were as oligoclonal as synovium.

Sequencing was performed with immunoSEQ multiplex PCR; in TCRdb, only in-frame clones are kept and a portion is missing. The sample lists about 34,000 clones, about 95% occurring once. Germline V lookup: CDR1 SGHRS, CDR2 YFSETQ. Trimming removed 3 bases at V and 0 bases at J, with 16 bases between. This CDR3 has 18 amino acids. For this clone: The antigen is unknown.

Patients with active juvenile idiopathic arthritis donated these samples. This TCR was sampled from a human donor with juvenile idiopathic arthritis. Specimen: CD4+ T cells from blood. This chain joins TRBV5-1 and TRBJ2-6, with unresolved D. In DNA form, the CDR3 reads TGCGCCAGCAGCTCAACCCTAGGTCCCATCTCTGGGGCCAACGTCCTGACTTTC. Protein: CASSSTLGPISGANVLTF. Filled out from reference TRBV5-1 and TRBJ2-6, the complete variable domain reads KAGVTQTPRYLIKTRGQQVTLSCSPISGHRSVSWYQQTPGQGLQFLFEYFSETQRNKGNFPGRFSGRQFSNSRSEMNVSTLELGDSALYLCASSSTLGPISGANVLTFGAGSRLTVL.